This paragraph covers one TCR beta chain sequence. The antigen remains unidentified. These data come from a study of T cell repertoires in cytomegalovirus infection. TCRdb re-analysed the reads in MiXCR, keeping a single row per CDR3 protein. The sample carries about 830,000 distinct CDR3 sequences, around a third recorded once. The ends were cut back, 3 bases at V and 4 bases at J, with 14 bases in the middle. This CDR3 comprises 15 residues. Germline CDR1 is SGDLS and CDR2 is YYNGEE. The sequence derives from a human donor in good health (CMV status not recorded). Some clones in this sample may be carry-over from other donors' samples. The chain links TRBV9 to TRBJ1-3; possibly TRBD1 for D (5 bases). The sequencing used cultured CD8+ T cells from PBMCs, collected from culture after CMV antigen stimulation. CDR3 sequence reads: CASSASGMQGNTIYF. DNA of the CDR3: TGTGCCAGCAGCGCGTCAGGGATGCAGGGAAACACCATATATTTT.